This T cell receptor beta chain was profiled in a study of shared clonotypes between healthy human individuals. Notes on the study in general: What limited the represented genetic and exposure-history diversity was the small number of donors.

Clones were read by immunoSEQ multiplex PCR, and TCRdb kept only the in-frame ones, dropping some. This table holds roughly 2,000,000 clones, over 85% found once. As for this clone: What it binds is not known.

The CDR3 spans 14 residues. The J segment lost 5 bases and the V segment lost 2 bases, leaving 6 bases of the junction unmatched. Germline CDR1 and CDR2: SQVTM and ANQGSEA. Only CD45RO-negative cells positively selected for CCR7 counted as naive CD8 cells, so terminally differentiated effector memory CD45RA+ cells were excluded. This receptor was identified in a man aged 18-30 years in good health. The sequenced sample consisted of naive CD8+ T cells sorted from blood. The V call is TRBV29-1, the J call TRBJ2-1, with 7 positions matching TRBD2. The CDR3 sequence: CSVEFREVDNEQFF. CDR3 bases: TGCAGCGTTGAATTTCGGGAGGTTGACAATGAGCAGTTCTTC.